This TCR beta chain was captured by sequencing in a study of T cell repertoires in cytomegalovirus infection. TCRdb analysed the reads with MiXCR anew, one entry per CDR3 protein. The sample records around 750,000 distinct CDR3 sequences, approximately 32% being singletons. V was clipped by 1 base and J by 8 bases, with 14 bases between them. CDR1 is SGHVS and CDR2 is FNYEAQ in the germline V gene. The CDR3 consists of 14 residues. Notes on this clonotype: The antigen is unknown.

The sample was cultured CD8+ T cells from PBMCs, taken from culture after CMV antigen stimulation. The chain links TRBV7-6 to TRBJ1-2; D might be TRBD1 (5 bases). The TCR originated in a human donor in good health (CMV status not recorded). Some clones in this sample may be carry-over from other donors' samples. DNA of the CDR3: TGTGCCAGCAGCTTAGGTCCAGGGAGGGACGGCTACACCTTC. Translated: CASSLGPGRDGYTF. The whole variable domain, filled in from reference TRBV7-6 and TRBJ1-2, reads GAGVSQSPRYKVTKRGQDVALRCDPISGHVSLYWYRQALGQGPEFLTYFNYEAQQDKSGLPNDRFSAERPEGSISTLTIQRTEQRDSAMYRCASSLGPGRDGYTFGSGTRLTVV.